Shown below are 9 T cell receptor beta chains from a single sample sequenced in a study of cytomegalovirus exposure and HLA in healthy donors (TCRdb year 2017). The library came from the immunoSEQ multiplex PCR assay. For the multiplex PCR, a mixture combining 60 forward primers for TCR Vbeta segments and 13 reverse primers for TCR Jbeta segments was used. TCRdb retrieved this table from immuneACCESS and kept in-frame rearrangements only. Not all clones are present; in checked studies, unresolved V genes account for under half, and no reason is known for the remainder. This sample comprises around 180,000 clones, about 90% of them detected only once. The ten biggest clones cover around 0.21% of the sample. Sequenced: PBMCs. The receptor set was obtained from a girl under three years old in good health and CMV-seronegative.

The genes are TRBV7-2 and TRBJ2-7, with 9 nucleotides matching TRBD2. Germline assignment: CDR1 SGHTA and CDR2 FQGNSA. Unmatched junction bases numbered 6, after V lost 3 bases and J lost 3 bases. The CDR3 runs to 15 residues. In DNA, the CDR3 is TGTGCCAGCAGCTTTAATAGCGGGAGAGGCTACGAGCAGTACTTC. It is translated as CASSFNSGRGYEQYF.

This clone was seen only once. The chain recombines TRBV29-1 with TRBJ2-7; D possibly corresponds to TRBD2 (6 bases). The CDR3 runs to 11 residues. Trimming pared 5 bases from V and 3 bases from J, leaving 8 bases between. Germline loops: CDR1 SQVTM, CDR2 ANQGSEA. CDR3 residues: CSVSEGYEQYF. CDR3 bases: TGCAGCGTTTCGGAGGGCTACGAGCAGTACTTC.

This rearrangement joins TRBV12-5 to TRBJ1-3; the match to TRBD1 covers 12 bases. CDR1 is LGHNT and CDR2 is FRNRAP in the germline V gene. The CDR3 has 19 residues. The V segment lost 6 bases and the J segment 7 bases; nucleotides outside the gene matches: 19. In nucleotides, the CDR3 is TGTGCTAGTGGGGTCCGGGACAGGGGGCTTCTGATTGATGTGAACACCATATATTTT. Amino acids: CASGVRDRGLLIDVNTIYF.

This clone was recorded once. The J gene is TRBJ2-1, the V gene TRBV10-3, with D maybe TRBD2 (7 bases). CDR1 and CDR2 from the germline V gene are ENHRY and SYGVKD. Trimming pared 8 bases from V and 5 bases from J, leaving 13 bases between. CDR3 size: 13 residues. CDR3 loop: CAIRLGGDNEQFF. The CDR3, as DNA: TGTGCCATCCGCCTAGGGGGGGACAATGAGCAGTTCTTC.

V usage is TRBV27 and J usage is TRBJ2-7, with 10 nucleotides matching TRBD1. The germline V gene encodes CDR1 MNHEY and CDR2 SMNVEV (reference sequence). V lost 2 bases and J lost 0; bases outside the gene matches: 1. This CDR3 has 15 amino acids. DNA of the CDR3: TGTGCCAGCAGTTTAGGGACAGGGGACTCCTACGAGCAGTACTTC. Translating it yields CASSLGTGDSYEQYF.

The rearrangement links TRBV30 to TRBJ2-7, with D hard to call. This CDR3 is built from 10 residues. Germline loops: CDR1 GTSNPN, CDR2 SVGIG (reference sequence). The V end was cut by 6 bases, the J end by 4 bases, with 7 bases between. CDR3: CACSGYEQYF. In DNA, the CDR3 is TGTGCCTGTTCGGGTTACGAGCAGTACTTC.

The J gene is TRBJ2-7, the V gene TRBV28, with a weak D call TRBD1 (6 bases). The CDR3 has 14 residues. CDR1 is MDHEN, CDR2 SYDVKM, per germline. V lost 5 bases, J lost 1 base, and 12 bases lay in between. The CDR3 coding sequence is TGTGCCAGCAGTGGGACCGACAGGTCCTACGAGCAGTACTTC. Translating gives CASSGTDRSYEQYF.

The chain is built from TRBV5-6 and TRBJ1-5, with D possibly being TRBD1 (6 bases). The germline CDR1 and CDR2 sequences are SGHDT and YYEEEE. Between the trimmed V and J ends, which lost 5 bases and 0 bases, there was a span of 15 bases. The CDR3 consists of 16 residues. Here the CDR3 reads CASSRQALGSNQPQHF. CDR3 in DNA: TGTGCCAGCAGTCGACAGGCCTTAGGTAGCAATCAGCCCCAGCATTTT.

V and J are TRBV5-8 and TRBJ2-7, with D maybe TRBD1 (6 bases). Deletions cut 2 bases from V and 3 bases from J, with 18 bases between. The CDR3 contains 16 residues. Per the germline V gene, CDR1 is SGHTS and CDR2 is YDEGEE. DNA of the CDR3: TGTGCCAGCAGCTTTGCCCAGGGGTCTTCCCACTACGAGCAGTACTTC. It encodes CASSFAQGSSHYEQYF.